This passage covers 17 T cell receptor beta chains from one sample sequenced in a study of regulatory T cells in long-lasting Graves disease. Libraries of TCR beta came from iRepertoire HTBI primers plus Arm-PCR of CDR3 regions. TCRdb redid the calling of the multiplex PCR reads with MiXCR, one entry per CDR3 protein. The data contain hundreds of thousands of distinct CDR3 sequences, less than 15% of them singletons. Time point described: newly diagnosed GD, antithyroid drugs for less than 3 months. RNA isolated from PBMCs was used to make the TCR library. The same data also contributed to another study, on T cells in Graves' hyperthyroidism and ophthalmopathy.

The material was peripheral blood mononuclear cells (PBMCs), obtained at new diagnosis, from a patient treated with antithyroid drugs. These receptors originate from a man aged 30-40 years with Graves disease.

This clonotype occurred many times. This chain uses TRBV2 with TRBJ2-7; D may be TRBD2 (6 bases). V was shortened by 5 bases and J by 6 bases, with 20 bases between the two germline ends. Germline CDR1 is SNHLY and CDR2 is FYNNEI. CDR3 length: 15 amino acids. The CDR3 is CASSSGLYNRPEQYF. The CDR3 DNA follows: TGTGCCAGCAGTTCGGGACTCTATAATAGGCCCGAGCAGTACTTC. The full variable domain, completed using reference TRBV2 and TRBJ2-7, is EPEVTQTPSHQVTQMGQEVILRCVPISNHLYFYWYRQILGQKVEFLVSFYNNEISEKSEIFDDQFSVERPDGSNFTLKIRSTKLEDSAMYFCASSSGLYNRPEQYFGPGTRLTVT.

The sample holds a few counts of this clonotype. The CDR3 loop reads CASSPDMATPNTGELFF. CDR3 DNA sequence: TGTGCCAGCAGCCCTGATATGGCCACCCCGAACACCGGGGAGCTGTTTTTT. This chain uses TRBV3-1 with TRBJ2-2; D is ambiguous. Trimming removed 4 bases at V and 0 bases at J, with 15 bases between. The CDR3 totals 17 residues. The V gene's germline CDR1 is LGHDT and CDR2 YNNKEL (reference sequence).

Remarks on this clonotype: This may be a read error: a much more frequent sequence differs by one nucleotide. The rearrangement links TRBV28 to TRBJ1-1; a possible D gene is TRBD1 (5 bases). The CDR3 is made up of 15 amino acids. The germline V and J ends were trimmed by 2 bases and 11 bases, with 21 bases remaining between them. Germline CDR1 and CDR2: MDHEN and SYDVKM. The CDR3 nucleotides read TGTGCCAGCAGTTTAGACGGAAGGGGCTTTGGTGATGCTTTCTTT. The encoded protein is CASSLDGRGFGDAFF.

There are many counts of this clonotype. Here the CDR3 reads CASIGGTGVSEQYF. CDR3 nucleotide sequence: TGTGCCAGCATTGGCGGGACAGGGGTTAGCGAGCAGTACTTC. The chain carries TRBV6-1 and TRBJ2-7; 10 nucleotides match TRBD1. V gave up 7 bases and J gave up 6 bases; unmatched junction bases: 9. The V gene's germline CDR1 is MNHNS and CDR2 SASEGT. The CDR3 extends over 14 amino acids.

This clonotype was observed at least ten times. The chain employs TRBV29-1 and TRBJ1-1; D remains ambiguous. The CDR3 has 14 amino acids. The germline CDR1 and CDR2 sequences are SQVTM and ANQGSEA. V was pared by 3 bases and J by 0 bases, with 11 bases between. CDR3 region: CSVDTRPMNTEAFF. CDR3 in DNA: TGCAGCGTTGACACCCGTCCCATGAACACTGAAGCTTTCTTT.

V and J are TRBV12-3 or TRBV12-4 and TRBJ1-2; TRBD1 matches at 7 bases. V trimming: 0 bases; J trimming: 2 bases; junction bases outside the gene matches: 9. The CDR3 is 17 amino acids. This CDR3 is CASSLAGQFLGNYGYTF. CDR3 in DNA: TGTGCCAGCAGTTTAGCGGGACAGTTCCTCGGGAACTATGGCTACACCTTC.

The rearrangement uses TRBV20-1 and TRBJ2-1; TRBD2 might be the D (5 bases). Germline CDR1 DFQATT, CDR2 SNEGSKA (reference sequence). V was cut by 5 bases and J by 0 bases, with 14 bases left in between. This CDR3 spans 15 amino acids. The CDR3 region has the DNA TGCAGTGCTCGGCGGCTAGCTGACTCCTACAATGAGCAGTTCTTC. This encodes CSARRLADSYNEQFF.

This clonotype was seen a few times. The chain couples TRBV18 to TRBJ1-2, with 9 bases fitting TRBD1. CDR3 size: 20 residues. J lost 3 bases, V lost 3 bases, and 20 bases had no gene match. Germline V gives CDR1 KGHSH, CDR2 LQKENI. CDR3 nucleotide sequence: TGTGCCAGCTCACCTAATCTACAGGGGGCGCGGGATGGCGCGTACTATGGCTACACCTTC. Its protein product is CASSPNLQGARDGAYYGYTF.

This clonotype was counted at least ten times. The CDR3 sequence: CASSDSGRPSGELFF. For the CDR3, the DNA is TGTGCCAGCAGTGATAGCGGGAGACCCTCCGGGGAGCTGTTTTTT. The J gene is TRBJ2-2, the V gene TRBV25-1, with 9 bases matching TRBD2. CDR1 and CDR2 from the germline V gene are MGHDK and SYGVNS. Germline trimming cut 3 bases from V and 6 bases from J; bases unmatched to any gene: 5. The CDR3 extends over 15 amino acids.

This clonotype turned up a few times. A read error may be the cause here, since a much bigger clone is one base away. For the CDR3, the DNA is TGTGCCAGCAGCTTAGGCCTTGTCGTCCCGACAGGCACCGGGGAGCTGTCTTTT. It specifies CASSLGLVVPTGTGELSF. The chain links TRBV13 to TRBJ2-2, with D possibly matching TRBD1 (6 bases). Germline CDR1 is PRHDT and CDR2 is FYEKMQ (reference sequence). This CDR3 contains 18 residues.

In the case of this clonotype: A much larger clone differs by one base, so this may be a read error. The chain carries TRBV28 and TRBJ2-1; 7 bases line up with TRBD1. CDR3 length: 18 residues. Germline assignment: CDR1 MDHEN and CDR2 SYDVKM. The CDR3 region is CAGSRTRTGIISYNEQFF. The CDR3 DNA is TGTGCCGGCAGTCGTACCCGGACAGGTATTATTTCCTACAATGAGCAGTTCTTC. Full variable domain (remainder filled in from reference TRBV28 and TRBJ2-1): DVKVTQSSRYLVKRTGEKVFLECVQDMDHENMFWYRQDPGLGLRLIYFSYDVKMKEKGDIPEGYSVSREKKERFSLILESASTNQTSMYLCAGSRTRTGIISYNEQFFGPGTRLTVL.

This clonotype was seen repeatedly, ten times or more. The chain couples TRBV6-2 or TRBV6-3 to TRBJ2-1; TRBD2 matches at 9 bases. This CDR3 is built from 17 residues. Germline lookup yields CDR1 MNHEY and CDR2 SVGEGT. Trimming took 5 bases from V and 4 from J; bases not matched to a gene: 12. The CDR3 DNA follows: TGTGCCAGCAGTAACCCCCCGTGGACTAGCGTTTACAATGAGCAGTTCTTC. It encodes CASSNPPWTSVYNEQFF.

This clonotype was observed a few times. The rearrangement joins TRBV20-1 to TRBJ2-5; D may correspond to TRBD1 or TRBD2 (5 bases each). The length of the CDR3 is 16 residues. V was shortened by 2 bases and J by 1 base, with 17 bases between the two germline ends. CDR1 and CDR2 from the germline V gene are DFQATT and SNEGSKA (reference sequence). The CDR3 spells CSARLTRWGSQETQYF. The CDR3 coding sequence is TGCAGTGCTAGACTGACGAGGTGGGGGTCCCAAGAGACCCAGTACTTC.

On this clonotype itself: This may arise from a read error, as a much more abundant clone is one base away. The chain is built from TRBV20-1 and TRBJ2-5, with D perhaps TRBD1 or TRBD2 (5 bases each). CDR1 and CDR2 from the germline V gene are DFQATT and SNEGSKA (reference sequence). The V end lost 6 bases, the J end lost 5 bases, and 13 bases lay between the germline ends. This CDR3 has 12 amino acids. CDR3 protein: CSAGEGSETQYF. DNA of the CDR3: TGCAGTGCCGGAGAGGGGAGCGAGACCCAGTACTTC.

In its sample, this clonotype was seen a few times. The chain links TRBV19 to TRBJ1-5; D is possibly TRBD1 (5 bases). Germline values: CDR1 LNHDA, CDR2 SQIVND (reference sequence). Between the trimmed V and J ends, which lost 11 bases and 0 bases, there was a span of 11 bases. The CDR3 runs to 13 residues. CDR3 DNA sequence: TGTGCCTCCCGGGACGATAGCAATCAGCCCCAGCATTTT. This sequence encodes CASRDDSNQPQHF. The full variable domain, in which reference TRBV19 and TRBJ1-5 provide the parts outside the CDR3, is DGGITQSPKYLFRKEGQNVTLSCEQNLNHDAMYWYRQDPGQGLRLIYYSQIVNDFQKGDIAEGYSVSREKKESFPLTVTSAQKNPTAFYLCASRDDSNQPQHFGDGTRLSIL.

V usage is TRBV13 and J usage is TRBJ2-1; maybe TRBD1 (5 bases). Trimming pared 1 base from V and 8 bases from J, leaving 9 bases between. The CDR3 is made up of 13 amino acids. Per germline, CDR1 PRHDT and CDR2 FYEKMQ (reference sequence). CDR3 loop: CASSLARTHEQFF. The CDR3 DNA follows: TGTGCCAGCAGCTTAGCCCGGACACATGAGCAGTTCTTC.

This clonotype has ten or more counts. The V call is TRBV28, the J call TRBJ2-7; D is perhaps TRBD2 (6 bases). The V and J ends lost 6 bases and 4 bases respectively, with 16 bases between them. Germline CDR1 reads MDHEN; CDR2 reads SYDVKM. This CDR3 has 14 residues. CDR3 loop: CASSPGTVPYEQYF. CDR3 nucleotides: TGTGCCAGCAGCCCTGGGACTGTTCCTTACGAGCAGTACTTC. The full variable domain, rest sourced from reference TRBV28 and TRBJ2-7, is DVKVTQSSRYLVKRTGEKVFLECVQDMDHENMFWYRQDPGLGLRLIYFSYDVKMKEKGDIPEGYSVSREKKERFSLILESASTNQTSMYLCASSPGTVPYEQYFGPGTRLTVT.